A selection of T cell receptor beta chains follows, all from one sample in a study of blood T cells in healthy people across ages. TCRdb ran MiXCR on the 5' RACE reads and lists one entry per CDR3 protein. This table holds roughly 500,000 distinct CDR3 sequences, 27% found once. The sequenced material came from blood. The receptors stem from a woman aged 70 to 79 in good health. Both conserved end residues are part of each CDR3. The order of the fields is clone size, J gene, V gene, D gene, CDR3 protein, CDR3 DNA. A D gene is named only where the DNA matches it firmly. Clone size appears in some rows only: once, few, many, or a class for an expanded clone.

>many|TRBJ2-6|TRBV6-1|TRBD2
CASSEAGAGASGANVLTF
TGTGCCAGCAGTGAAGCAGGAGCGGGGGCTTCTGGGGCCAACGTCCTGACTTTC
>.|TRBJ2-1|TRBV6-2/TRBV6-3|.
CASSRIASSSSYNEQFF
TGTGCCAGCAGTCGGATAGCTTCATCGAGCTCCTACAATGAGCAGTTCTTC
>many|TRBJ2-5|TRBV6-1|TRBD2
CASSGTKETQYF
TGTGCCAGCTCCGGGACTAAAGAGACCCAGTACTTC
>.|TRBJ1-4|TRBV2|TRBD1
CASSESGTAGEKLFF
TGTGCCAGCAGCGAATCGGGGACAGCGGGTGAAAAACTGTTTTTT
>.|TRBJ2-5|TRBV2|TRBD2
CASTQARAGGSETQYF
TGTGCCAGCACCCAGGCCCGAGCGGGGGGTTCAGAGACCCAGTACTTC
>.|TRBJ1-6|TRBV12-3/TRBV12-4|TRBD1
CASILTGSNSPLHF
TGTGCCAGCATACTGACAGGGTCTAATTCACCCCTCCACTTT
>few|TRBJ1-1|TRBV12-3/TRBV12-4|.
CASSPQGTGTEAFF
TGTGCCAGCAGTCCCCAAGGGACCGGGACTGAAGCTTTCTTT
>few|TRBJ2-4|TRBV25-1|.
CASKPTGTRVNIQYF
TGTGCCAGCAAACCGACAGGGACTCGTGTAAACATTCAGTACTTC
>.|TRBJ2-2|TRBV9|.
CASSVASTGFMAGELFF
TGTGCCAGCAGCGTAGCTTCGACAGGTTTTATGGCCGGGGAGCTGTTTTTT
>.|TRBJ2-2|TRBV12-3/TRBV12-4|.
CASSPWGVNTGELFF
TGTGCCAGCAGTCCTTGGGGGGTGAACACCGGGGAGCTGTTTTTT
>.|TRBJ2-1|TRBV7-2|.
CASSPVWNEQFF
TGTGCCAGCAGCCCGGTGTGGAATGAGCAGTTCTTC
>once|TRBJ1-6|TRBV20-1|.
CSATAGVSNSPLHF
TGCAGTGCTACCGCAGGGGTCTCTAATTCACCCCTCCACTTT
>many|TRBJ2-3|TRBV7-2|.
CASSPYTRDDTQYF
TGTGCCAGCAGCCCATATACTAGAGACGATACGCAGTATTTT
>.|TRBJ2-1|TRBV12-3/TRBV12-4|TRBD2
CASSWGGTSYNEQFF
TGTGCCAGCAGTTGGGGGGGGACGTCCTACAATGAGCAGTTCTTC
>few|TRBJ1-5|TRBV4-1|.
CASSQESGSGNQPQHF
TGCGCCAGCAGCCAAGAGTCGGGTTCGGGGAATCAGCCCCAGCATTTT
>few|TRBJ1-1|TRBV3-1|.
CASSPRQSGPTEAFF
TGTGCCAGCAGCCCTCGACAGTCCGGTCCGACTGAAGCTTTCTTT
>.|TRBJ1-1|TRBV12-3/TRBV12-4|.
CASSVRLQGQGEAFF
TGTGCCAGCAGTGTACGCCTCCAGGGTCAGGGTGAAGCTTTCTTT